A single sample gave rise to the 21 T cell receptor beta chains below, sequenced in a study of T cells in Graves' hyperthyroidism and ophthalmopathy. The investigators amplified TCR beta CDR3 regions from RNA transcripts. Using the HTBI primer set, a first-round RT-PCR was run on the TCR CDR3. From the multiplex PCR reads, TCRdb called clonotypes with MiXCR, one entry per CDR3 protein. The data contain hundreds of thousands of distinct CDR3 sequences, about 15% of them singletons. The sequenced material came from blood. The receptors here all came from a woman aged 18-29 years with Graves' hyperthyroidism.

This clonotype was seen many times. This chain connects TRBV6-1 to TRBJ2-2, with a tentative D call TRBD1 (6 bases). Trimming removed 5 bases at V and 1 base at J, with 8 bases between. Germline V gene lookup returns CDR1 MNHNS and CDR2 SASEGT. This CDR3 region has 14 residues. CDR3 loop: CASSQQGNTGELFF. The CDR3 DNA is TGTGCCAGCAGTCAACAGGGGAACACCGGGGAGCTGTTTTTT.

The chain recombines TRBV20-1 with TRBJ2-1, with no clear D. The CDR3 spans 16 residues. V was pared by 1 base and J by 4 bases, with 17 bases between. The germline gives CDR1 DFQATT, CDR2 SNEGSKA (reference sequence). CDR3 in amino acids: CSARVQTASSYNEQFF. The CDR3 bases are TGCAGTGCTAGAGTCCAAACGGCTAGTTCTTACAATGAGCAGTTCTTC.

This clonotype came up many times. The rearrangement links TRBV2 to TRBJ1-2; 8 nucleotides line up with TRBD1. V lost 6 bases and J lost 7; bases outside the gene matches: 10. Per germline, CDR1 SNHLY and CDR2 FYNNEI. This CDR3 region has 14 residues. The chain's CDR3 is CASSVGQGASGYTF. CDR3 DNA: TGTGCCAGCAGCGTGGGGCAGGGGGCAAGTGGCTACACCTTC.

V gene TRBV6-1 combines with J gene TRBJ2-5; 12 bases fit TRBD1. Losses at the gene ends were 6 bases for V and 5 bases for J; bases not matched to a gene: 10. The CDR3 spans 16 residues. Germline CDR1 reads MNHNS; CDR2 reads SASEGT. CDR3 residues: CASSNGGTGGAETQYF. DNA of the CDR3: TGTGCCAGCAGCAACGGGGGGACAGGGGGCGCGGAGACCCAGTACTTC.

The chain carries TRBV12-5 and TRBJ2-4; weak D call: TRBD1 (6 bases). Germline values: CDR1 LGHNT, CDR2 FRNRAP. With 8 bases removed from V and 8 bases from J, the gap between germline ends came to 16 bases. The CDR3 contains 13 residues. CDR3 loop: CASSTGIWDIQYF. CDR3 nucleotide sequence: TGTGCTAGTTCAACAGGGATTTGGGACATTCAGTACTTC.

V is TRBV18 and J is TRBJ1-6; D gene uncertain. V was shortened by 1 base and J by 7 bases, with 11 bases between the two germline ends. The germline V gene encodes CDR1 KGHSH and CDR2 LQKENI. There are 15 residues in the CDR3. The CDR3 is CASSPRTHPNSPLHF. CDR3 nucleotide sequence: TGTGCCAGCTCACCACGGACCCACCCAAATTCACCCCTCCACTTT. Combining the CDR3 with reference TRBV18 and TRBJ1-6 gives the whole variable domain NAGVMQNPRHLVRRRGQEARLRCSPMKGHSHVYWYRQLPEEGLKFMVYLQKENIIDESGMPKERFSAEFPKEGPSILRIQQVVRGDSAAYFCASSPRTHPNSPLHFGNGTRLTVT.

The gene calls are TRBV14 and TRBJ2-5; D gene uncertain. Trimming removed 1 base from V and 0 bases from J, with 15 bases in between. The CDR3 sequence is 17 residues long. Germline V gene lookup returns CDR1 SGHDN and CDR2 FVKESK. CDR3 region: CASSQALLSAYQETQYF. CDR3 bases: TGTGCCAGCAGCCAAGCTCTGCTGTCAGCGTACCAAGAGACCCAGTACTTC.

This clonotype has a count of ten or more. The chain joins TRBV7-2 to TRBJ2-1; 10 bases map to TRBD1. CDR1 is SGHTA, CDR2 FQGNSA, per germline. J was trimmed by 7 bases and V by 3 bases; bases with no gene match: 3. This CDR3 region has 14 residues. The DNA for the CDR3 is TGTGCCAGCAGCTTTGGGGACAGGGGTAATGAGCAGTTCTTC. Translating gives CASSFGDRGNEQFF. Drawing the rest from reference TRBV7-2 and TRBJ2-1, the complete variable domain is GAGVSQSPSNKVTEKGKDVELRCDPISGHTALYWYRQSLGQGLEFLIYFQGNSAPDKSGLPSDRFSAERTGGSVSTLTIQRTQQEDSAVYLCASSFGDRGNEQFFGPGTRLTVL.

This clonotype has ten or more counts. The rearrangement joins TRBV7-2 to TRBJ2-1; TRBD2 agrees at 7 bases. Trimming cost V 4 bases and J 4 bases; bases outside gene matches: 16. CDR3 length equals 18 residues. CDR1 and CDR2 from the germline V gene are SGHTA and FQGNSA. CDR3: CASSSTRLAPQRYNEQFF. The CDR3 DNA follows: TGTGCCAGCAGCTCAACTCGACTAGCCCCCCAGAGATACAATGAGCAGTTCTTC.

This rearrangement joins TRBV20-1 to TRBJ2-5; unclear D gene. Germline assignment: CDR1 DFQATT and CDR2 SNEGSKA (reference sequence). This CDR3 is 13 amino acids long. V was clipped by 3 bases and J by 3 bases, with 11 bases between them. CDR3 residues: CSASWSAKETQYF. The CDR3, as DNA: TGCAGTGCTAGTTGGTCAGCCAAAGAGACCCAGTACTTC.

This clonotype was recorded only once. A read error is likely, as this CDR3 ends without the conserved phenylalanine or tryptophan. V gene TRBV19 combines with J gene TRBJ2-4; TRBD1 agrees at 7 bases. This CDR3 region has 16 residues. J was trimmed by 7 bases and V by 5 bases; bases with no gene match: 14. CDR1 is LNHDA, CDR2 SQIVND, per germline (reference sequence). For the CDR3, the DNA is TGTGCCAGTAGTTTCTCATCGACAGGGCTAGGGAACATTCAGTACCTC. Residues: CASSFSSTGLGNIQYL.

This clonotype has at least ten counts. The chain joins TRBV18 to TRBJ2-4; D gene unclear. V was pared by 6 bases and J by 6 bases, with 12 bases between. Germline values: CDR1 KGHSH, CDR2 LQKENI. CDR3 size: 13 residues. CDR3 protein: CASSHAHANIQYF. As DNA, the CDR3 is TGTGCCAGCTCTCATGCCCATGCAAACATTCAGTACTTC.

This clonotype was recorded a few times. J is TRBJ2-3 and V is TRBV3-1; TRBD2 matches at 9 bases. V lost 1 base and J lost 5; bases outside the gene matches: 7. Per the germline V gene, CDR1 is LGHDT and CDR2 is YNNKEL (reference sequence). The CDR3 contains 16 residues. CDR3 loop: CASSQGLAGRGDTQYF. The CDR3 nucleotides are TGTGCCAGCAGCCAAGGGCTAGCGGGAAGAGGAGATACGCAGTATTTT.

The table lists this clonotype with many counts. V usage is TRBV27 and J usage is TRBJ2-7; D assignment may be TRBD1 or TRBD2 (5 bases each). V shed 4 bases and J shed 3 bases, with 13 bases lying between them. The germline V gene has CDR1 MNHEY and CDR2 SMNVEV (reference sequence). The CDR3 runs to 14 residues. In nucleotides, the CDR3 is TGTGCCAGCAGTTCCGCCGGGACGGGCTACGAGCAGTACTTC. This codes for CASSSAGTGYEQYF.

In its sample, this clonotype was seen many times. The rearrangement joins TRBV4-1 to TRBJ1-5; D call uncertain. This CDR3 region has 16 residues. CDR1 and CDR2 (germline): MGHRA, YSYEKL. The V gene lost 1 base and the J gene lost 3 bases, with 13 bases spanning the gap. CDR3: CASSQGDRSANQPQHF. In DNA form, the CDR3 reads TGCGCCAGCAGCCAAGGGGATCGAAGTGCCAATCAGCCCCAGCATTTT.

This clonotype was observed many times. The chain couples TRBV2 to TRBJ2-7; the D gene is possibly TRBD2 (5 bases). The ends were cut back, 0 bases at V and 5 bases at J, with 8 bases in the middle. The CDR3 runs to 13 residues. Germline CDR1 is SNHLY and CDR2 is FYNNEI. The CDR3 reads CASSEAGVNEQYF. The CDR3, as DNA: TGTGCCAGCAGTGAAGCGGGAGTCAACGAGCAGTACTTC.

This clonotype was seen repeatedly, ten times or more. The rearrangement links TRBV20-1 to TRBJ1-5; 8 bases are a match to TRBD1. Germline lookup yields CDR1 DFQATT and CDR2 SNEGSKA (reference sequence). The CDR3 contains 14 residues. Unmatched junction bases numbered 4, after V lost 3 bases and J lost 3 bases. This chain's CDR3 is CSASDRGLNQPQHF. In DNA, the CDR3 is TGCAGTGCTAGCGACAGGGGACTCAATCAGCCCCAGCATTTT.

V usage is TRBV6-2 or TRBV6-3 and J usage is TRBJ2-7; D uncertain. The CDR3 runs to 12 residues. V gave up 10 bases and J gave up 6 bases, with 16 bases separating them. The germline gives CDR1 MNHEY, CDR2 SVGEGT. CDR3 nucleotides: TGTGCCACCCTACAACGGCCCGGCGAGCAGTACTTC. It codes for CATLQRPGEQYF.

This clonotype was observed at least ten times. The CDR3: CASSFRTSPGEQFF. The DNA for the CDR3 is TGTGCCAGCAGTTTTCGGACTAGCCCTGGTGAGCAGTTCTTC. The rearrangement joins TRBV27 to TRBJ2-1; 8 nucleotides line up with TRBD2. The CDR3 is made up of 14 amino acids. V lost 3 bases, J lost 9 bases, and 7 bases stayed unmatched. Germline V CDR1 and CDR2: MNHEY, SMNVEV (reference sequence).

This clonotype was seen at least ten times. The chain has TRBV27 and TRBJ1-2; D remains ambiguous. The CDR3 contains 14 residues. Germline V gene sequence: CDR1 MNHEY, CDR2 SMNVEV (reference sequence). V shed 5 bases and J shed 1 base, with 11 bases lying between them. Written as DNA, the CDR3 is TGTGCCAGCAGTGCCTCAGATTTTAACTATGGCTACACCTTC. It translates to CASSASDFNYGYTF.

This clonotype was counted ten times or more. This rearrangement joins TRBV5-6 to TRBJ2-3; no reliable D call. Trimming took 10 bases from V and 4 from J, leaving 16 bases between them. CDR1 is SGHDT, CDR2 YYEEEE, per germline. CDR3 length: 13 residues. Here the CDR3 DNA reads TGTGCCTCTCAAGCCCAGGTTTCAGATACGCAGTATTTT. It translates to CASQAQVSDTQYF.